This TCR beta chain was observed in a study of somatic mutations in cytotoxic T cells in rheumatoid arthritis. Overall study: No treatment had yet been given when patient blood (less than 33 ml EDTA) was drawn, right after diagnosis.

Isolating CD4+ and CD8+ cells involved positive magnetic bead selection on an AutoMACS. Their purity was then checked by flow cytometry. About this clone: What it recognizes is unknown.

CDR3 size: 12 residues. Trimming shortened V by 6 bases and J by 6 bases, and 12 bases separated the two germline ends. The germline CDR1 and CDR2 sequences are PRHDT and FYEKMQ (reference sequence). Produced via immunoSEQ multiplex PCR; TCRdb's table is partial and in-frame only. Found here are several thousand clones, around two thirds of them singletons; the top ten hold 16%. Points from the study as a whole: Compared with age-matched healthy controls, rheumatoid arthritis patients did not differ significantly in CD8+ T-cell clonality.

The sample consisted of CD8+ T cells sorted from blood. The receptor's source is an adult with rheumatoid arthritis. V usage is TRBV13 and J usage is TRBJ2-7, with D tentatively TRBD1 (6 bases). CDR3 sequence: CASSYTGREQYF. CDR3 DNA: TGTGCCAGCAGTTACACAGGGCGCGAGCAGTACTTC.